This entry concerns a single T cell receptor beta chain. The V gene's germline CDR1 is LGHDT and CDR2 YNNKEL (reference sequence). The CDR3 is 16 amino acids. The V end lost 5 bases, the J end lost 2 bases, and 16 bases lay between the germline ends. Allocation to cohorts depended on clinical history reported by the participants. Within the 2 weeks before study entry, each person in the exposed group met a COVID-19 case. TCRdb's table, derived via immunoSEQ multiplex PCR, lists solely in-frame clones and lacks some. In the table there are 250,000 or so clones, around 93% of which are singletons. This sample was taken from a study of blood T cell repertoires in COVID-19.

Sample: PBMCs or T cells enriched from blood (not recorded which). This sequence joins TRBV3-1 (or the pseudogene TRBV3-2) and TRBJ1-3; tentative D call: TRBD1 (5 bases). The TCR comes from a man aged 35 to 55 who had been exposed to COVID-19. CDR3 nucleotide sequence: TGTGCCAGCAGCGGGAGGGGTTCTTTAGCTGGAAACACCATATATTTT. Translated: CASSGRGSLAGNTIYF.